The next 20 T cell receptor beta chains were all read from a single sample in a study of blood T cell repertoires in COVID-19. The protocol was immunoSEQ multiplex PCR, while the TCRdb copy is restricted to in-frame clones and leaves out a portion. The sample has 250,000 or so clones, about 68% seen once. The sequenced sample consisted of peripheral blood. These receptors were obtained from a woman older than 75 with acute or convalescent COVID-19.

This chain uses TRBV29-1 with TRBJ2-1; 7 positions agree with TRBD1. V dropped 6 bases and J dropped 5; count of bases not matched to a gene: 1. The germline V gene has CDR1 SQVTM and CDR2 ANQGSEA. The CDR3 contains 11 residues. The CDR3 DNA sequence: TGCAGCGTGGGACAGAACAATGAGCAGTTCTTC. It is translated as CSVGQNNEQFF.

The sample holds a few counts of this clone. This chain connects TRBV5-1 to TRBJ1-4; D is uncertain. V was pared by 0 bases and J by 11 bases, with 14 bases between. Germline V lookup: CDR1 SGHRS, CDR2 YFSETQ. There are 14 residues in the CDR3. CDR3 protein: CASSLASGPDKLFF. As DNA, the CDR3 is TGCGCCAGCAGCTTGGCCAGCGGGCCAGACAAACTGTTTTTT. Complete variable domain (other parts from reference TRBV5-1 and TRBJ1-4): KAGVTQTPRYLIKTRGQQVTLSCSPISGHRSVSWYQQTPGQGLQFLFEYFSETQRNKGNFPGRFSGRQFSNSRSEMNVSTLELGDSALYLCASSLASGPDKLFFGSGTQLSVL.

CDR3 nucleotide sequence: TGTGCCAGCAGCAACCAGCCTCCGGGACAGGCGCTCTATAGCAATCAGCCCCAGCATTTT. The encoded protein is CASSNQPPGQALYSNQPQHF. The chain joins TRBV21-1 to TRBJ1-5; TRBD1 was called by the table and not checked on the DNA. TRBV21-1 is marked as a pseudogene. The CDR3 is 20 amino acids.

The chain employs TRBV6-1 and TRBJ2-7; D uncertain. Germline loops: CDR1 MNHNS, CDR2 SASEGT. CDR3 size: 17 residues. The V end was cut by 0 bases, the J end by 3 bases, with 18 bases between. CDR3 residues: CASSEARQIPLLYEQYF. CDR3 coding DNA: TGTGCCAGCAGTGAAGCGCGGCAGATACCTCTACTCTACGAGCAGTACTTC.

The gene calls are TRBV5-5 and TRBJ1-2, with D unclear. The CDR3 has 13 residues. Trimming took 1 base from V and 8 from J, leaving 12 bases between them. CDR1 and CDR2 (germline): SGHKS, YYEKEE (reference sequence). CDR3 residues: CASSLPQAPGYTF. For the CDR3, the DNA is TGTGCCAGCAGCTTGCCCCAGGCCCCCGGCTACACCTTC.

This clone has only a few counts. The chain joins TRBV6-5 to TRBJ1-3; 9 bases agree with TRBD1. Germline V lookup: CDR1 MNHEY, CDR2 SVGAGI. Trimming removed 6 bases from V and 8 bases from J; junction bases left unmatched: 8. CDR3 length: 14 amino acids. CDR3 residues: CASRGQGVGHTIYF. The DNA of the CDR3 is TGTGCCAGCAGGGGACAGGGAGTGGGGCACACCATATATTTT.

The chain has TRBV7-2 and TRBJ2-2; TRBD2 matches 7 bases. This CDR3 has 14 residues. The germline gives CDR1 SGHTA, CDR2 FQGNSA. V trimming: 3 bases; J trimming: 8 bases; junction bases outside the gene matches: 6. CDR3 loop: CASSLGRDTGELFF. CDR3 DNA sequence: TGTGCCAGCAGCTTGGGGAGGGATACGGGGGAGCTGTTTTTT.

V is TRBV18 and J is TRBJ1-2; 9 positions agree with TRBD1. J gave up 8 bases and V 9 bases, and 10 bases lay outside the gene matches. Germline V CDR1 and CDR2: KGHSH, LQKENI. This CDR3 comprises 13 residues. The DNA of the CDR3 is TGTGCCAGTACCGGGACAGGGCCGGACGGCTACACCTTC. Its translation: CASTGTGPDGYTF.

V is TRBV7-9 and J is TRBJ1-4; TRBD1 agrees at 9 bases. With 1 base clipped from V and 7 bases from J, the junction kept 4 bases outside the gene matches. This CDR3 region has 15 residues. Germline values: CDR1 SEHNR, CDR2 FQNEAQ (reference sequence). DNA of the CDR3: TGTGCCAGCAGCTTAGGGACAGGGGACCCTGAAAAACTGTTTTTT. As protein: CASSLGTGDPEKLFF.

The chain is built from TRBV19 and TRBJ1-1; 9 bases map to TRBD1. V lost 8 bases to trimming and J lost 9 bases; unmatched junction nucleotides: 10. CDR1 is LNHDA and CDR2 is SQIVND in the germline V gene (reference sequence). The CDR3 extends over 13 amino acids. The CDR3: CASSWTGEGKAFF. The CDR3 DNA sequence: TGTGCCAGTTCCTGGACAGGGGAGGGAAAAGCTTTCTTT.

This clone was counted between two and nine times. The chain recombines TRBV3-1 (or the pseudogene TRBV3-2) with TRBJ1-3; a possible D gene is TRBD1 (6 bases). CDR1 LGHDT and CDR2 YNNKEL come from the germline V gene (reference sequence). V dropped 0 bases and J dropped 1 base, with 13 bases sitting between them. This CDR3 is built from 17 residues. The CDR3: CASSQEGAGVSGNTIYF. CDR3 nucleotide sequence: TGTGCCAGCAGCCAAGAGGGGGCAGGGGTTTCTGGAAACACCATATATTTT.

The rearrangement links TRBV10-3 to TRBJ1-2, with D unclear. The CDR3 runs to 12 residues. Germline-derived CDR1 and CDR2 are ENHRY and SYGVKD. The ends were cut back, 8 bases at V and 8 bases at J, with 15 bases in the middle. CDR3 loop: CAIPSGERGYTF. The CDR3 region has the DNA TGTGCCATCCCTTCCGGGGAGCGCGGCTACACCTTC.

The chain combines TRBV6-2 or TRBV6-3 with TRBJ2-7; TRBD2 is a possible D gene (8 bases). Looked up from germline, CDR1 is MNHEY and CDR2 is SVGEGT. The germline V and J ends were trimmed by 6 bases and 2 bases, with 17 bases remaining between them. The CDR3 sequence is 15 residues long. CDR3 residues: CASSSGGLGPYEQYF. CDR3 coding DNA: TGTGCCAGCAGCTCAGGGGGACTAGGTCCCTACGAGCAGTACTTC.

The chain combines TRBV6-2 or TRBV6-3 with TRBJ2-3, with 7 positions matching TRBD1. V shed 4 bases, J shed 4 bases, and the junction held 5 bases outside the gene matches. Germline V gives CDR1 MNHEY, CDR2 SVGEGT. CDR3 length: 14 residues. CDR3 region: CASSSGQVADTQYF. CDR3 sequence (DNA): TGTGCCAGCAGTTCCGGACAGGTCGCAGATACGCAGTATTTT.

This rearrangement joins TRBV19 to TRBJ1-6; the D gene is possibly TRBD1 (6 bases). V lost 6 bases, J lost 7 bases, and 13 bases lay in between. The CDR3 is made up of 14 amino acids. Germline loops: CDR1 LNHDA, CDR2 SQIVND (reference sequence). This CDR3 reads CASRHRELNSPLHF. The CDR3 coding sequence is TGTGCCAGTAGGCACAGGGAGTTGAATTCACCCCTCCACTTT.

The CDR3 here is CASSLGYPIPAGGYTF. The CDR3 DNA sequence: TGTGCCAGCAGCCTCGGGTATCCAATACCCGCTGGTGGCTACACCTTC. V usage is TRBV3-1 (or the pseudogene TRBV3-2) and J usage is TRBJ1-2, with D unresolved. V was cut by 4 bases and J by 7 bases, with 22 bases left in between. Germline CDR1 is LGHDT and CDR2 is YNNKEL (reference sequence). The CDR3 covers 16 residues.

This clone showed up many times. The rearrangement uses TRBV2 and TRBJ1-4, with TRBD1 matching 11 bases. This CDR3 region has 15 residues. After removal of 6 bases from V and 8 bases from J, the junction contained 8 bases not matched to a gene. The germline CDR1 and CDR2 sequences are SNHLY and FYNNEI. CDR3 residues: CASSPLGTGGEKLFF. CDR3 DNA sequence: TGTGCCAGCAGCCCCCTGGGGACAGGGGGGGAAAAACTGTTTTTT.

The chain uses TRBV7-3 and TRBJ2-5, with D perhaps TRBD1 (5 bases). CDR1 SGHTA and CDR2 FQGTGA come from the germline V gene. V lost 5 bases and J lost 5, with 15 bases in between. There are 14 residues in the CDR3. DNA for the CDR3: TGTGCCAGCAGCGCCAAAGGGGCAAGGGAGACCCAGTACTTC. This gives the protein CASSAKGARETQYF. Full variable domain (outside the CDR3, taken from reference TRBV7-3 and TRBJ2-5): GAGVSQTPSNKVTEKGKYVELRCDPISGHTALYWYRQSLGQGPEFLIYFQGTGAADDSGLPNDRFFAVRPEGSVSTLKIQRTERGDSAVYLCASSAKGARETQYFGPGTRLLVL.

This clone was picked up one time. The chain employs TRBV10-2 and TRBJ2-2; 11 bases line up with TRBD2. The CDR3 has 15 residues. CDR1 and CDR2 from the germline V gene are WSHSY and SAAADI. V lost 9 bases, J lost 8 bases, and 11 bases stayed unmatched. The CDR3 here is CASSLLAGDWGELFF. CDR3 in DNA: TGCGCCAGTAGCTTACTAGCGGGAGACTGGGGGGAGCTGTTTTTT.

In this sample, this clone turned up a few times. CDR3 bases: TGTGCCAGCAGCTTCAGGGGTCGCTACGAGCAGTACTTC. Its protein is CASSFRGRYEQYF. The chain combines TRBV7-9 with TRBJ2-7; D may be TRBD1 (6 bases). This CDR3 is 13 amino acids long. The V gene lost 3 bases and the J gene lost 3 bases, with 9 bases spanning the gap. Germline V gene sequence: CDR1 SEHNR, CDR2 FQNEAQ (reference sequence). Variable domain in full (rest from reference TRBV7-9 and TRBJ2-7): DTGVSQNPRHKITKRGQNVTFRCDPISEHNRLYWYRQTLGQGPEFLTYFQNEAQLEKSRLLSDRFSAERPKGSFSTLEIQRTEQGDSAMYLCASSFRGRYEQYFGPGTRLTVT.